The clone carrying this T cell receptor beta chain was seen repeatedly, ten times or more. These data come from a study of Graves' ophthalmopathy and Graves' hyperthyroidism. RNA transcripts served as template for amplifying TCR beta CDR3 sequences. First-round RT-PCR employed HTBI primers, with a second-round multiplex PCR after it. One entry per CDR3 protein, called by TCRdb with MiXCR from the multiplex PCR reads. Of roughly 410,000 distinct CDR3 sequences listed, 15% were seen once; the top ten hold roughly 7%. CDR1 is LNHDA and CDR2 is SQIVND in the germline V gene (reference sequence). With 3 bases removed from V and 6 bases from J, the gap between germline ends came to 11 bases. The CDR3 has 13 residues.

This receptor was identified in a woman between 18 and 30 years old with stable Graves' hyperthyroidism. Material: peripheral blood. The chain combines TRBV19 with TRBJ1-2; tentatively, D is TRBD1 (5 bases). Here the CDR3 DNA reads TGTGCCAGTAGTATGAGGCGGGACCATGGCTACACCTTC. Translating gives CASSMRRDHGYTF.